This T cell receptor beta chain was identified during a study of cytomegalovirus exposure and HLA in healthy donors. Whole-study findings and limits: Within an earlier analysis, most TCR beta V segments proved productive either about 87% or about 30% of the time. Several of the most significant clusters were apparently associated with common viral pathogens in a later analysis.

It was with 60 Vbeta and 13 Jbeta primers that the PCR ran. The authors' processing: The count from a later analysis was about 80 million unique TCR beta chains, some 12 million of them shared. TCRdb's copy holds only in-frame clones and misses some; the assay was immunoSEQ multiplex PCR. D and trimming were read from the DNA, whereas the V and J calls and clone size are those reported in that table. The table lists some 200,000 clones, roughly 78% of them singletons. Turning to this clone: Antigen: not known.

This TCR was recovered from a girl aged 5 to 17 in good health and CMV-seropositive. The sample consisted of PBMCs.

CDR3 nucleotides: TGTGCCTGGAGTGTAGAGGGCACTGAAGCTTTCTTT. Translation: CAWSVEGTEAFF. V and J are TRBV30 and TRBJ1-1; D gene uncertain. Germline CDR1 is GTSNPN and CDR2 is SVGIG (reference sequence). Trimming took off 0 bases at V and 4 bases at J, with 6 bases between the two ends. This CDR3 has 12 residues.